The present T cell receptor beta chain was sequenced within a study of T-cell memory formation after mild COVID-19. This clonotype was counted only a few times. Its target is unknown. Whole-study results and caveats: Contracting clones, day 15 to 85, had balanced CD4/CD8, and later expanders favored CD4+.

Constant-segment primers were used for 5'RACE, and the resulting TCR alpha and TCR beta cDNA libraries carried sample barcodes and UMIs. TCRdb redid the calling of the 5' RACE reads with MiXCR, one entry per CDR3 protein. The sample has 550,000 to 600,000 distinct CDR3 sequences, less than 25% seen once. The CDR3 extends over 16 amino acids. Germline trimming cut 0 bases from V and 6 bases from J; bases unmatched to any gene: 9. Germline CDR1 is SGHTA and CDR2 is FQGNSA. The sequence came from an adult woman who had mild COVID-19 (a few samples of this study predate the infection). Cell type and time point are not known. The chain carries TRBV7-2 and TRBJ2-3; 7 positions match TRBD1. Input material: PBMCs or a T cell subset sorted from them (not recorded which). The CDR3, as DNA: TGTGCCAGCAGCTTAGCCGGCGTACAGGGGATGGATACGCAGTATTTT. Protein: CASSLAGVQGMDTQYF.